This T cell receptor (beta chain) was captured by sequencing in a study of shared clonotypes between healthy human individuals. Study in general: Researchers drew samples from a couple of women and three men aged 18 to 49.

Profiling relied on immunoSEQ multiplex PCR, and the TCRdb table lists in-frame clones only, not all of them. The sample includes 1.5 million to 2.5 million clones, approximately 94% seen only once; the top ten take roughly 1.2%. CD45RO-negative, CCR7-selected cells formed the naive CD8 fraction, which excluded terminally differentiated effector memory CD45RA+ cells. The length of the CDR3 is 14 residues. CDR1 and CDR2 (germline): SGHAT, FQNNGV. V lost 1 base to trimming and J lost 2 bases; unmatched junction nucleotides: 2. The sequence was collected from a man aged 18 to 30 in good health. The chain employs TRBV11-2 and TRBJ2-7; TRBD1 agrees at 7 bases. Sequencing used naive CD8+ T cells sorted from blood. The CDR3 sequence is CASSLGGQTYEQYF. DNA of the CDR3: TGTGCCAGCAGCTTAGGGGGACAGACCTACGAGCAGTACTTC.